Listed below are T cell receptor beta chains from one sample, sequenced in a study of identical twins. TCRdb recomputed calls from the 5' RACE reads with MiXCR, one row per CDR3 protein. The sample records hundreds of thousands of distinct CDR3 sequences, over 9% being singletons. Separately, the same data were catalogued under a study of yellow fever vaccine responses in identical twins.

The sequenced sample consisted of PBMCs. The origin of the receptors is a woman between 18 and 30 years old in good health. CDR3s leave out the opening cysteine and the closing phenylalanine or tryptophan. Rows may omit the clone size; those that give it use once, few, many or a size class.

size | J | V | CDR3
few | TRBJ2-6 | TRBV9 | ASSVEHWPGRSGQRISGANVLT
NA | TRBJ2-7 | TRBV20-1 | SATQRGAYEQY
NA | TRBJ2-7 | TRBV28 | ASSPSVGRRIYEQY
NA | TRBJ2-1 | TRBV20-1 | SASGGLAGYNEQF
few | TRBJ2-3 | TRBV5-1 | ASSVTSWADTQY
NA | TRBJ2-7 | TRBV2 | ASTGGIYEQY
NA | TRBJ2-1 | TRBV20-1 | SASSPPNEQF
many | TRBJ2-1 | TRBV3-1 | ASSQRGVQHNEQF
few | TRBJ2-7 | TRBV15 | ATSPRRTGLYEQY
NA | TRBJ1-1 | TRBV12-3/TRBV12-4 | ASGGPGGPGTEAF
NA | TRBJ1-1 | TRBV12-3/TRBV12-4 | ASSLRAPTGLVTEAF
few | TRBJ2-5 | TRBV27 | ASSLGLARRETQY
NA | TRBJ1-1 | TRBV5-1 | ASSFEGETEAF
many | TRBJ2-3 | TRBV7-9 | ASSPKGPGWDTDTQY
few | TRBJ2-7 | TRBV14 | ASRPRAGGG
many | TRBJ1-4 | TRBV19 | ASIAWTQPEKLF
NA | TRBJ2-6 | TRBV15 | ATSGWTSGGKSSGANVLT
NA | TRBJ1-1 | TRBV6-6 | ASSYGGQGEAF
NA | TRBJ2-1 | TRBV12-3/TRBV12-4 | ASSKLGQGYNEQF
NA | TRBJ2-1 | TRBV7-2 | ASSLDAAFVYNEQF
many | TRBJ2-2 | TRBV7-9 | ASSLGQVNTGELF
many | TRBJ2-5 | TRBV12-3/TRBV12-4 | ASSPGKTQY
NA | TRBJ1-1 | TRBV3-1 | ASSQAGLYTEAF
many | TRBJ2-1 | TRBV12-3/TRBV12-4 | ASSLLAGVNEQF
few | TRBJ2-1 | TRBV7-2 | ASSPTRTREQF
few | TRBJ2-5 | TRBV10-2 | ASSESRRNQETQY
few | TRBJ2-3 | TRBV7-2 | ASIRLAGGRADTQY
many | TRBJ2-1 | TRBV11-2 | ASSLDPGTEQF
few | TRBJ1-5 | TRBV12-3/TRBV12-4 | ASSPDRGWGQPQH
few | TRBJ1-2 | TRBV5-6 | ASSKTDYGYT
NA | TRBJ2-7 | TRBV7-2 | ASSFVQGAYYERY
few | TRBJ2-3 | TRBV11-1 | ASSFGTHVPTDTQY
once | TRBJ2-1 | TRBV6-1 | ASSASGGMGEQF
NA | TRBJ1-1 | TRBV11-1 | ASSSLPGQGTEAF
NA | TRBJ1-6 | TRBV28 | ATQGAGDYNSPLH
many | TRBJ1-1 | TRBV12-3/TRBV12-4 | ASSYLLNTEAF
few | TRBJ2-3 | TRBV11-3 | AGSSGRGPDTQY
many | TRBJ1-2 | TRBV5-1 | ASSLPGITYGYT
many | TRBJ1-1 | TRBV7-9 | ASSSRIWYTEAF
NA | TRBJ2-7 | TRBV5-5 | ASSQRVQDRGWIEQY
many | TRBJ2-1 | TRBV12-3/TRBV12-4 | ASSKTGTTYNEQF
NA | TRBJ2-5 | TRBV12-3/TRBV12-4 | ASSLGGHIQETQY
NA | TRBJ2-4 | TRBV12-3/TRBV12-4 | ASSPGLAVVNIQY
few | TRBJ1-2 | TRBV20-1 | SAGGGSNYGYT
few | TRBJ2-2 | TRBV20-1 | SARRTRTGELF
few | TRBJ2-1 | TRBV28 | ASSPHLREIWRNEQF
many | TRBJ2-1 | TRBV5-1 | ASSLAPGTSGGLSYNEQF
many | TRBJ1-1 | TRBV6-1 | ASTKGQGNIEAF
few | TRBJ2-7 | TRBV7-9 | ASSLEARGPKRYEQY
few | TRBJ1-1 | TRBV6-5 | ASSYSSGGWNTEAF
few | TRBJ1-3 | TRBV12-3/TRBV12-4 | ASSKTGSGNTIY
many | TRBJ2-1 | TRBV28 | ASSLYASGRENEQF
NA | TRBJ2-7 | TRBV6-5 | ASSYLGQGDYEQY
NA | TRBJ2-7 | TRBV3-1 | ASSQGGRLVGEQY
few | TRBJ2-5 | TRBV12-3/TRBV12-4 | ASSLGQTKETQY
few | TRBJ2-3 | TRBV4-1 | ASSQERGRWDTQY
NA | TRBJ2-2 | TRBV7-8 | ASSTPGTSGNTGELF
many | TRBJ2-2 | TRBV7-9 | ASSLAHTGELF
many | TRBJ2-7 | TRBV12-3/TRBV12-4 | ASSRDRIYSYEQY